Detailed here is one TCR beta chain. In the original processing: Estimated nucleated cell counts came from reference gene primer amplification. The assay was immunoSEQ multiplex PCR, and TCRdb's table has in-frame clones only and misses some. That table gives V, J and clone size, and the DNA gave D and trimming. The sample contains some 290,000 clones, roughly 91% of which appear only once. The source of the sample is a study of blood T cell repertoires in COVID-19. This CDR3 spans 14 amino acids. The V gene lost 0 bases and the J gene lost 5 bases, with 10 bases spanning the gap. CDR1 MNHEY and CDR2 SVGAGI come from the germline V gene.

This sequence joins TRBV6-5 and TRBJ1-2, with D hard to call. The sample taken for sequencing was PBMCs or T cells enriched from blood (not recorded which). The sequence was collected from a middle-aged woman with acute COVID-19. The CDR3 reads CASSYSAARYGYTF. For the CDR3, the DNA is TGTGCCAGCAGTTACTCGGCCGCCAGATATGGCTACACCTTC.